This T cell receptor beta chain was retrieved from a study of technical replicates of blood from several donors. A word on this clone: The junction departs from germline at one end; a sequencing error may be responsible.

CDR3 size: 13 residues. Germline-derived CDR1 and CDR2 are WNHNN and SYGVQD (reference sequence). The data were produced by immunoSEQ multiplex PCR, yet TCRdb's version contains in-frame clones alone and is incomplete. Among around 53,000 clones, more than 85% were seen once, and the ten largest hold around 3.6%. This TCR derives from a human donor in good health. Some clones in this sample may be carry-over from other donors' samples. Sequencing input: PBMCs. V usage is TRBV10-1 and J usage is TRBJ2-5; possibly TRBD2 for D (6 bases). Here the CDR3 reads CATSRENQETQYF. Here the CDR3 DNA reads TGCGCCACCAGTCGGGAGAACCAAGAGACCCAGTACTTC.